This T cell receptor (beta chain) was retrieved from a study of T cell responses to AZD1222 COVID-19 vaccine. General study results and limits: In the spike-specific TCR repertoire, nearly half reportedly target unmutated variant regions. Spike-wide vaccine-associated CD4 TCRs dominated at 160-218 and 743-854. Only after the peak T cell response were repertoires sampled.

Some clones are missing from TCRdb's copy, which holds only in-frame ones; the method was immunoSEQ multiplex PCR. The sample includes approximately 150,000 clones, 80% to 95% of them seen just once. CDR3 length: 14 residues. Germline V CDR1 and CDR2: SGHAT, FQNNGV. J was trimmed by 4 bases and V by 5 bases; bases with no gene match: 7. About this clone itself: Its antigen is still unknown.

The chain carries TRBV11-2 and TRBJ1-1; TRBD1 matches at 7 bases. The input for sequencing was peripheral blood, taken on day 0 of AZD1222 vaccination. The clonotype comes from an adult in good health. The CDR3 is CASSRNQGGTEAFF. The CDR3 coding sequence is TGTGCCAGCAGCCGAAACCAGGGGGGCACTGAAGCTTTCTTT. Using reference TRBV11-2 and TRBJ1-1 for the parts outside the CDR3, the full variable domain is EAGVAQSPRYKIIEKRQSVAFWCNPISGHATLYWYQQILGQGPKLLIQFQNNGVVDDSQLPKDRFSAERLKGVDSTLKIQPAKLEDSAVYLCASSRNQGGTEAFFGQGTRLTVV.